The TCR beta chain under discussion was sequenced for a study of cytomegalovirus exposure and HLA in healthy donors. Worth noting for this clone: The target antigen is unknown.

In germline, CDR1 is SGHVS, CDR2 FNYEAQ. The CDR3 contains 15 residues. V lost 5 bases and J lost 4; bases outside the gene matches: 11. Use of 60 Vbeta and 13 Jbeta primers characterized the PCR. Sequenced by immunoSEQ multiplex PCR; TCRdb stores in-frame clones only, minus some. The table shows 140,000 to 150,000 clones, with roughly 74% occurring only once. Overall study findings and caveats: Upon later analysis, TCR association rates were observed to vary by HLA locus, being highest for DRB1 and lowest for HLA-C. Reports showed the classifier diagnosing cytomegalovirus status with high specificity and sensitivity.

The sequenced material came from PBMCs. The chain joins TRBV7-6 to TRBJ2-7, with 7 bases lining up with TRBD1. This clonotype was sampled from a woman between 18 and 29 years old in good health and CMV-seropositive. CDR3 region: CASSPSGTATYEQYF. CDR3 DNA sequence: TGTGCCAGCAGCCCTTCCGGGACAGCGACTTACGAGCAGTACTTC.